The present T cell receptor beta chain was sequenced within a study of cytomegalovirus exposure and HLA in healthy donors. This PCR relied on a set of 60 Vbeta primers and 13 Jbeta primers. Only in-frame clones appear in the TCRdb table, and some are missing; sequencing was by immunoSEQ multiplex PCR. In the table there are 150,000 to 200,000 clones, roughly 79% of which are singletons. A word on this clone: Its cognate antigen is unknown.

Broader study findings: Data from an earlier analysis indicated that most TCR beta V segments were productive either about 87% or about 30% of the time. In a later analysis, most CMV-associated TCR beta chains appeared HLA-restricted.

Germline loops: CDR1 SGHTS, CDR2 YDEGEE. The CDR3 contains 13 residues. Trimming removed 6 bases from V and 15 bases from J, with 22 bases in between. V usage is TRBV5-8 and J usage is TRBJ2-1; weak D call: TRBD2 (6 bases). Sequenced sample: PBMCs. The TCR comes from a woman aged 40 to 49 in good health and CMV-seronegative. The DNA of the CDR3 is TGTGCCAGCATCGGGAGCCCTCTCGCCTCTGGGTTCTTC. This sequence encodes CASIGSPLASGFF.